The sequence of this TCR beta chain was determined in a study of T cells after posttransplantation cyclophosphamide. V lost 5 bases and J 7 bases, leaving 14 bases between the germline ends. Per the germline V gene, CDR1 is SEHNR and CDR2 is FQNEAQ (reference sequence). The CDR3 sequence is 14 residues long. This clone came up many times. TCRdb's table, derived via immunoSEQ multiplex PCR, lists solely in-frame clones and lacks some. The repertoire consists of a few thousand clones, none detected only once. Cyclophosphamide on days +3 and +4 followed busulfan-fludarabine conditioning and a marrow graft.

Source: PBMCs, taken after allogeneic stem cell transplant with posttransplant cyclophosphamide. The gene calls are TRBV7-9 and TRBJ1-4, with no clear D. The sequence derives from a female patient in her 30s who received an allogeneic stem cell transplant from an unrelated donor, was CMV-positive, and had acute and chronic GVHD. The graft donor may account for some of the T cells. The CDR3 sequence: CASSPTAALEKLFF. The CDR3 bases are TGTGCCAGCAGCCCTACAGCCGCCCTTGAAAAACTGTTTTTT. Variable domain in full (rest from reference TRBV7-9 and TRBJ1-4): DTGVSQNPRHKITKRGQNVTFRCDPISEHNRLYWYRQTLGQGPEFLTYFQNEAQLEKSRLLSDRFSAERPKGSFSTLEIQRTEQGDSAMYLCASSPTAALEKLFFGSGTQLSVL.